Below, 26 T cell receptor beta chains from the same sample are listed, as sequenced in a study of T-cell memory formation after mild COVID-19. TCRdb re-derived calls from the 5' RACE reads in MiXCR, one entry per CDR3 protein. The sample records approximately 210,000 distinct CDR3 sequences, 10% to 13% being singletons. Sequencing used PBMCs or a T cell subset sorted from them (not recorded which). The receptors come from a man between 18 and 35 years old who had mild COVID-19 (a few samples of this study predate the infection). Cell type and time point are not known.

The table lists this clonotype with a few counts. The rearrangement uses TRBV9 and TRBJ2-5; TRBD2 matches at 9 bases. The CDR3 totals 16 residues. Germline CDR1 is SGDLS and CDR2 is YYNGEE. With 0 bases clipped from V and 5 bases from J, the junction kept 8 bases outside the gene matches. This CDR3 is CASSVGSSGASETQYF. The CDR3 DNA reads TGTGCCAGCAGCGTAGGGTCTAGCGGGGCTTCGGAGACCCAGTACTTC.

This clonotype has a handful of counts. The chain is built from TRBV7-2 and TRBJ1-5, with D possibly TRBD1 on 5 matching bases. V was pared by 5 bases and J by 6 bases, with 14 bases between. This CDR3 is 14 amino acids long. Germline V gene lookup returns CDR1 SGHTA and CDR2 FQGNSA. CDR3 sequence reads: CASSPNGGSQPQHF. The CDR3 region has the DNA TGTGCCAGCAGCCCGAACGGGGGGAGTCAGCCCCAGCATTTT.

This clonotype was observed a handful of times. The rearrangement uses TRBV20-1 and TRBJ2-5; D gene uncertain. Between the trimmed V and J ends, which lost 2 bases and 2 bases, there was a span of 6 bases. Germline V lookup: CDR1 DFQATT, CDR2 SNEGSKA (reference sequence). This CDR3 has 12 amino acids. The CDR3 reads CSARTDQETQYF. As DNA, the CDR3 is TGCAGTGCTAGAACCGATCAAGAGACCCAGTACTTC.

The table lists this clonotype with a few counts. The chain carries TRBV7-2 and TRBJ1-1; 9 bases map to TRBD1. CDR1 is SGHTA and CDR2 is FQGNSA in the germline V gene. The junction had 13 bases not matched to a gene; V was cut back by 1 base and J by 4 bases. CDR3 size: 18 residues. The CDR3 coding sequence is TGTGCCAGCAGCTTAGGCCCCACAGGGGGCGCGAGCGGCACTGAAGCTTTCTTT. It yields the protein CASSLGPTGGASGTEAFF.

This clonotype was recorded many times. This chain's CDR3 is CASSSTGDEQYF. DNA for the CDR3: TGTGCCAGCAGCTCAACAGGGGACGAGCAGTACTTC. This chain joins TRBV7-9 and TRBJ2-7, with TRBD1 matching 7 bases. With V trimmed by 4 bases and J by 5 bases, 2 bases remained unmatched. Germline CDR1 and CDR2: SEHNR and FQNEAQ (reference sequence). The CDR3 spans 12 residues.

The gene calls are TRBV5-1 and TRBJ1-2; a possible D gene is TRBD1 (5 bases). Germline V lookup: CDR1 SGHRS, CDR2 YFSETQ. The V gene lost 4 bases and the J gene lost 6 bases, with 19 bases spanning the gap. CDR3 length: 15 residues. CDR3 region: CASSLRGGGIDGYTF. The CDR3 region has the DNA TGCGCCAGCAGCCTTAGGGGCGGGGGGATCGATGGCTACACCTTC.

The V call is TRBV19, the J call TRBJ1-2; possible D gene TRBD1, 6 bases. From germline, CDR1 is LNHDA and CDR2 SQIVND (reference sequence). The CDR3 spans 12 residues. Between the trimmed V and J ends, which lost 10 bases and 2 bases, there was a span of 11 bases. CDR3 sequence reads: CATGGGNYGYTF. In DNA, the CDR3 is TGTGCCACCGGCGGGGGCAACTATGGCTACACCTTC.

V gene TRBV12-3 or TRBV12-4 combines with J gene TRBJ1-3; D call uncertain. The CDR3 runs to 15 residues. Trimming shortened V by 1 base and J by 0 bases, and 7 bases separated the two germline ends. CDR3 DNA sequence: TGTGCCAGCAGTTTAGGTCCAAACTCTGGAAACACCATATATTTT. Translated: CASSLGPNSGNTIYF.

The chain recombines TRBV7-2 with TRBJ1-6; D is perhaps TRBD1 (6 bases). V was shortened by 3 bases and J by 4 bases, with 7 bases between the two germline ends. Germline-derived CDR1 and CDR2 are SGHTA and FQGNSA. The CDR3 is made up of 14 amino acids. CDR3 coding DNA: TGTGCCAGCAGCTTTACAGGGTATAATTCACCCCTCCACTTT. This codes for CASSFTGYNSPLHF.

With respect to this clonotype: One junction end disagrees with the germline gene, perhaps due to a read error. V and J are TRBV10-3 and TRBJ1-5, with a possible D match to TRBD1 (5 bases). CDR1 is ENHRY, CDR2 SYGVKD, per germline. This CDR3 spans 15 amino acids. CDR3 sequence (DNA): TGTGCCATCAGCTTGACCAGGGATAGCAATCACCCCCAGCATTTT. Translated: CAISLTRDSNHPQHF.

About this clonotype: One end of the junction does not line up with germline, which may come from a read error. This rearrangement joins TRBV2 to TRBJ1-2, with D possibly TRBD1 on 5 matching bases. The CDR3 runs 12 residues. The V gene's germline CDR1 is SNHLY and CDR2 FYNNEI. The DNA of the CDR3 is TGTGCCAGCAGTGAAGCAAGTCCCCCGGGGGCCTTC. Its protein is CASSEASPPGAF.

The rearrangement uses TRBV11-3 and TRBJ2-5; D is uncertain. Trimming stripped 3 bases from V and 4 bases from J, with 9 bases between. Germline assignment: CDR1 SGHNT and CDR2 YENEEA. This CDR3 is built from 13 residues. The CDR3 bases are TGTGCCAGCAGCTTTCTCTTGGGAGAGACCCAGTACTTC. This translates into CASSFLLGETQYF.

This chain connects TRBV7-7 to TRBJ2-3; D uncertain. The CDR3 covers 15 residues. V was pared by 1 base and J by 5 bases, with 13 bases between. Germline CDR1 and CDR2: SSHAT and FNYEAQ (reference sequence). The CDR3 DNA sequence: TGTGCCAGCAGCTTAGGGATTGGCGGATTAGATACGCAGTATTTT. Translated: CASSLGIGGLDTQYF.

V gene TRBV6-6 combines with J gene TRBJ2-5; no reliable D call. Deletions cut 5 bases from V and 5 bases from J, with 9 bases between. The CDR3 sequence is 12 residues long. Germline CDR1 is MNHNY and CDR2 is SVGAGI (reference sequence). The CDR3, as DNA: TGTGCCAGCAGTCCTCGGCCGGAGACCCAGTACTTC. Translated, it gives CASSPRPETQYF.

This clonotype was seen a single time. The chain combines TRBV2 with TRBJ1-1; D possibly corresponds to TRBD1 (5 bases). Trimming removed 4 bases at V and 3 bases at J, with 12 bases between. The CDR3 extends over 14 amino acids. Germline CDR1 is SNHLY and CDR2 is FYNNEI. CDR3 loop: CASSVPGLYTEAFF. CDR3 sequence (DNA): TGTGCCAGCAGTGTCCCGGGACTTTACACTGAAGCTTTCTTT.

This chain uses TRBV12-3 or TRBV12-4 with TRBJ2-1; D gene unclear. The V end was cut by 1 base, the J end by 4 bases, with 5 bases between. The CDR3 contains 13 residues. The CDR3 bases are TGTGCCAGCAGTTTAGACAATTACAATGAGCAGTTCTTC. It specifies CASSLDNYNEQFF.

This clonotype was observed a handful of times. V usage is TRBV3-1 and J usage is TRBJ2-7, with TRBD2 as a possible D gene (5 bases). This CDR3 region has 13 residues. V lost 3 bases and J 5 bases, leaving 11 bases between the germline ends. The germline V gene encodes CDR1 LGHDT and CDR2 YNNKEL (reference sequence). The CDR3 DNA sequence: TGTGCCAGCAGCCAGAGGTGGGGAGACGAGCAGTACGTC. This gives the protein CASSQRWGDEQYV.

A few counts support this clonotype. V gene TRBV20-1 combines with J gene TRBJ1-5, with D hard to call. The V gene's germline CDR1 is DFQATT and CDR2 SNEGSKA (reference sequence). The ends were cut back, 2 bases at V and 3 bases at J, with 8 bases in the middle. This CDR3 is built from 13 residues. In DNA form, the CDR3 reads TGCAGTGCTAGAATTAGTGACAATCAGCCCCAGCATTTT. This codes for CSARISDNQPQHF.

The rearrangement uses TRBV6-5 and TRBJ2-3; D is ambiguous. Germline CDR1 and CDR2: MNHEY and SVGAGI. Between the trimmed V and J ends, which lost 3 bases and 0 bases, there was a span of 7 bases. This CDR3 spans 14 amino acids. The CDR3 loop reads CASSYHDSTDTQYF. In nucleotides, the CDR3 is TGTGCCAGCAGTTATCACGACAGCACAGATACGCAGTATTTT.

This clonotype is a singleton in its sample. Possible read error: a much larger clone is one base away. The chain recombines TRBV11-2 with TRBJ1-2; 7 bases agree with TRBD1. Trimming removed 5 bases from V and 4 bases from J; junction bases left unmatched: 7. CDR3 length: 14 residues. Per germline, CDR1 SGHAT and CDR2 FQNNGV. CDR3 coding DNA: TGTGCCAGCAGCCCCGGACAGGAGATCTATGGCTACACCTTC. It specifies CASSPGQEIYGYTF.

The chain joins TRBV5-1 to TRBJ2-3; 8 positions agree with TRBD2. Looked up from germline, CDR1 is SGHRS and CDR2 is YFSETQ. The trim removed 4 bases at V and 6 bases at J, leaving 7 bases unmatched. CDR3 length equals 14 residues. CDR3 loop: CASSPRTSPDTQYF. CDR3 bases: TGCGCCAGCAGCCCGCGGACTAGCCCGGATACGCAGTATTTT.

The chain has TRBV27 and TRBJ2-7; TRBD2 matches at 8 bases. Looked up from germline, CDR1 is MNHEY and CDR2 is SMNVEV (reference sequence). Germline trimming cut 10 bases from V and 4 bases from J; bases unmatched to any gene: 15. The CDR3 length is 15 residues. CDR3 loop: CATAAPGGGAYEQYF. The DNA of the CDR3 is TGTGCCACCGCCGCCCCGGGGGGGGGCGCGTACGAGCAGTACTTC.

The chain carries TRBV18 and TRBJ1-1, with 10 bases fitting TRBD1. V dropped 5 bases and J dropped 4; count of bases not matched to a gene: 4. CDR3 length: 14 amino acids. The V gene's germline CDR1 is KGHSH and CDR2 LQKENI. CDR3 sequence: CASSWDRGATEAFF. For the CDR3, the DNA is TGTGCCAGCTCATGGGACAGGGGAGCCACTGAAGCTTTCTTT.

This clonotype appeared a few times. CDR3 DNA: TGCGCCAGCAGCTTGGACAGGGAGAACTATGGCTACACCTTC. Amino acids: CASSLDRENYGYTF. The chain carries TRBV5-1 and TRBJ1-2; tentative D call: TRBD1 (6 bases). Deletions cut 0 bases from V and 2 bases from J, with 8 bases between. Germline loops: CDR1 SGHRS, CDR2 YFSETQ. CDR3 length: 14 residues. The entire variable domain, with the rest obtained from reference TRBV5-1 and TRBJ1-2, is as follows: KAGVTQTPRYLIKTRGQQVTLSCSPISGHRSVSWYQQTPGQGLQFLFEYFSETQRNKGNFPGRFSGRQFSNSRSEMNVSTLELGDSALYLCASSLDRENYGYTFGSGTRLTVV.

The chain joins TRBV6-1 to TRBJ2-6; D gene unclear. The CDR3 contains 16 residues. V was cut by 0 bases and J by 2 bases, with 8 bases left in between. Per germline, CDR1 MNHNS and CDR2 SASEGT. The CDR3 is CASSEAHGTGANVLTF. In nucleotides, the CDR3 is TGTGCCAGCAGTGAAGCGCACGGTACTGGGGCCAACGTCCTGACTTTC.

The rearrangement uses TRBV5-4 and TRBJ1-4; no firm D call. Germline loops: CDR1 SGHNT, CDR2 YYREEE (reference sequence). The CDR3 runs to 15 residues. Trimming left V 0 bases short and J 6 bases short, with 12 bases between. The CDR3 bases are TGTGCCAGCAGCTTGGCGTCGGAGGGATATGAAAAACTGTTTTTT. It translates to CASSLASEGYEKLFF.